The rows below give T cell receptor beta chains drawn from one sample of a study of blood T cell repertoires in COVID-19. Libraries were prepared by immunoSEQ multiplex PCR; TCRdb keeps only in-frame clonotypes and omits some of them. This table has 200,000 to 250,000 clones, about nine tenths appearing once. Sequencing was done on a sample of PBMCs or T cells enriched from blood (not recorded which). These TCRs come from a woman in her fifties or sixties in a cohort exposed to, infected with or recovered from COVID-19 (not recorded which). Each CDR3 is given with its conserved first and last residue. A D gene is named only where the DNA matches it firmly. Clone sizes are given selectively: once, few, many, or a class where the clone is expanded.

d_gene: TRBD1; v_gene: TRBV10-2; j_gene: TRBJ2-1; abundance: NA; CDR3nt: TGCGCCAGCAGTGATGTGACAGGGCTCAATGAGCAGTTCTTC; CDR3aa: CASSDVTGLNEQFF
d_gene: TRBD1; v_gene: TRBV24-1; j_gene: TRBJ2-7; abundance: NA; CDR3nt: TGTGCCACCAGTGATCCAAAGACAGGGGGAACCTACGAGCAGTACTTC; CDR3aa: CATSDPKTGGTYEQYF
d_gene: TRBD2; v_gene: TRBV7-9; j_gene: TRBJ2-1; abundance: NA; CDR3nt: TGTGCCAGCAGCATTACTAGCGGGGGGCCCGCCCGGGGGTTCTTC; CDR3aa: CASSITSGGPARGFF
d_gene: TRBD1; v_gene: TRBV7-8; j_gene: TRBJ1-1; abundance: NA; CDR3nt: TGTGCCAGCAGCTCATCCCGGTTTCCAGGGGGAAGGACTGAAGCTTTCTTT; CDR3aa: CASSSSRFPGGRTEAFF
d_gene: TRBD2; v_gene: TRBV7-9; j_gene: TRBJ2-7; abundance: NA; CDR3nt: TGTGCCAGCAGCTTAGCGGTGGGGACTAGCGCGAGCGAGCAGTACTTC; CDR3aa: CASSLAVGTSASEQYF
d_gene: TRBD2; v_gene: TRBV7-9; j_gene: TRBJ2-3; abundance: NA; CDR3nt: TGTGCCAGCAGCCTAACTAGCGGGGGTAGCACAGATACGCAGTATTTT; CDR3aa: CASSLTSGGSTDTQYF
d_gene: TRBD1; v_gene: TRBV7-9; j_gene: TRBJ1-2; abundance: few; CDR3nt: TGTGCCAGCAGCAAAACGGACAGGGTTGACACCTTC; CDR3aa: CASSKTDRVDTF
d_gene: NA; v_gene: TRBV9; j_gene: TRBJ2-3; abundance: few; CDR3nt: TGTGCCAGCAGCCCCAGACTGAGTTTTAGCACAGATACGCAGTATTTT; CDR3aa: CASSPRLSFSTDTQYF
d_gene: TRBD2; v_gene: TRBV5-4; j_gene: TRBJ2-3; abundance: few; CDR3nt: TGTGCCAGCAGCTTGACGGGGGGTCGCACAGATACGCAGTATTTT; CDR3aa: CASSLTGGRTDTQYF
d_gene: NA; v_gene: TRBV6-5; j_gene: TRBJ1-3; abundance: NA; CDR3nt: TGTGCCAGCAGTCCCTCACCGGGACAAGGAAACACCATATATTTT; CDR3aa: CASSPSPGQGNTIYF
d_gene: TRBD2; v_gene: TRBV7-2; j_gene: TRBJ2-3; abundance: NA; CDR3nt: TGTGCCAGCAGCTTAGCTATCTCTTCCGATCGGGGGGGAGCATATACGCAGTATTTT; CDR3aa: CASSLAISSDRGGAYTQYF
d_gene: TRBD1; v_gene: TRBV5-4; j_gene: TRBJ2-7; abundance: few; CDR3nt: TGTGCCAGCAGCGTAGGGGGACAGGGGACCTTCTACGAGCAGTACTTC; CDR3aa: CASSVGGQGTFYEQYF
d_gene: NA; v_gene: TRBV23-1; j_gene: TRBJ2-5; abundance: NA; CDR3nt: TGCGCCAGCAGTCAATCGGGGCCGAATCGGGAGACCCAGTACTTC; CDR3aa: CASSQSGPNRETQYF
d_gene: NA; v_gene: TRBV4-1; j_gene: TRBJ1-2; abundance: NA; CDR3nt: TGCGCCAGCAGCCGGGGGCAGCCTAACTATGGCTACACCTTC; CDR3aa: CASSRGQPNYGYTF
d_gene: TRBD1; v_gene: TRBV4-1; j_gene: TRBJ2-7; abundance: few; CDR3nt: TGCGCCAGCAGCCATCCTAGGACAGGGATGCATTACGAGCAGTACTTC; CDR3aa: CASSHPRTGMHYEQYF
d_gene: NA; v_gene: TRBV18; j_gene: TRBJ1-3; abundance: NA; CDR3nt: TGTGCCAGCTCACCAGCGGGCTTCTCTGGAAACACCATATATTTT; CDR3aa: CASSPAGFSGNTIYF
d_gene: TRBD1; v_gene: TRBV6-5; j_gene: TRBJ1-2; abundance: NA; CDR3nt: TGTGCCAGCAGTTACTCAGGGGGCGCGAGCTATGGCTACACCTTC; CDR3aa: CASSYSGGASYGYTF
d_gene: NA; v_gene: TRBV9; j_gene: TRBJ2-1; abundance: NA; CDR3nt: TGTGCCAGCAGCGTAGGCCCAGGAGGCTACAATGAGCAGTTCTTC; CDR3aa: CASSVGPGGYNEQFF
d_gene: TRBD1; v_gene: TRBV5-4; j_gene: TRBJ2-7; abundance: NA; CDR3nt: TGTGCCAGCAGCCCAGGGACAGGGGGCGTTTACGAGCAGTACTTC; CDR3aa: CASSPGTGGVYEQYF
d_gene: NA; v_gene: TRBV20-1; j_gene: TRBJ2-7; abundance: NA; CDR3nt: TGCAGTGCTAGGGCCGAAAAGCAGTACTTC; CDR3aa: CSARAEKQYF
d_gene: NA; v_gene: TRBV19; j_gene: TRBJ2-2; abundance: NA; CDR3nt: TGTGCCAGTAGTATGCAGGGGAGAACCGGGGAGCTGTTTTTT; CDR3aa: CASSMQGRTGELFF
d_gene: NA; v_gene: TRBV9; j_gene: TRBJ2-1; abundance: NA; CDR3nt: TGTGCCAGCAGCGCGGGGGACAGTTACAATGAGCAGTTCTTC; CDR3aa: CASSAGDSYNEQFF
d_gene: NA; v_gene: TRBV12-5; j_gene: TRBJ2-1; abundance: NA; CDR3nt: TGTGCTAGTGGTTTGGAATTAGCGAGCTCCTACAATGAGCAGTTCTTC; CDR3aa: CASGLELASSYNEQFF
d_gene: NA; v_gene: TRBV28; j_gene: TRBJ2-7; abundance: NA; CDR3nt: TGTGCCAGCAGGGGGCAACAGGGTTCCTACGAGCAGTACTTC; CDR3aa: CASRGQQGSYEQYF
d_gene: TRBD1; v_gene: TRBV9; j_gene: TRBJ2-1; abundance: NA; CDR3nt: TGTGCCAGCAGCGCCTGGGGCGCAGGGGGTCGTGAGCAGTTCTTC; CDR3aa: CASSAWGAGGREQFF
d_gene: TRBD1; v_gene: TRBV28; j_gene: TRBJ1-2; abundance: NA; CDR3nt: TGTGCCAGCAGTTTGTTAGGGACAGGGGTTTATGGCTACACCTTC; CDR3aa: CASSLLGTGVYGYTF
d_gene: TRBD1; v_gene: TRBV5-1; j_gene: TRBJ1-6; abundance: few; CDR3nt: TGCGCCAGCAGCCCTTACACCGGGACAGAAAATTCACCCCTCCACTTT; CDR3aa: CASSPYTGTENSPLHF
d_gene: NA; v_gene: TRBV7-7; j_gene: TRBJ2-5; abundance: NA; CDR3nt: TGTGCTAGCAGCTTAGCCCCAGATCCCTCGGAGACCCAGTACTTC; CDR3aa: CASSLAPDPSETQYF
d_gene: NA; v_gene: TRBV5-8; j_gene: TRBJ1-6; abundance: NA; CDR3nt: TGTGCCAGCAGCTTGGCCTCTAGGAGGGGCTATAATTCACCCCTCCACTTT; CDR3aa: CASSLASRRGYNSPLHF
d_gene: NA; v_gene: TRBV7-2; j_gene: TRBJ2-7; abundance: NA; CDR3nt: TGTGCCAGCAGCTTAGGCGGCGATTCCTACGAGCAGTACTTC; CDR3aa: CASSLGGDSYEQYF
d_gene: TRBD2; v_gene: TRBV7-2; j_gene: TRBJ2-5; abundance: NA; CDR3nt: TGTGCCAGCAGCATCTCTAGCGGGGGGGCGACGGAGACCCAGTACTTC; CDR3aa: CASSISSGGATETQYF
d_gene: NA; v_gene: TRBV4-2; j_gene: TRBJ2-7; abundance: NA; CDR3nt: TGTGCCAGCAGCCAAGATCTTGGACGGGGTGGGTACGAGCAGTACTTC; CDR3aa: CASSQDLGRGGYEQYF
d_gene: TRBD1; v_gene: TRBV6-5; j_gene: TRBJ1-1; abundance: NA; CDR3nt: TGTGCCAGCAGTTCGGACAGGGGCACTGAAGCTTTCTTT; CDR3aa: CASSSDRGTEAFF
d_gene: NA; v_gene: TRBV7-2; j_gene: TRBJ2-3; abundance: NA; CDR3nt: TGTGCCAGCAGCGAAACTGGCGGGCTTACGCAGTATTTT; CDR3aa: CASSETGGLTQYF
d_gene: TRBD1; v_gene: TRBV6-5; j_gene: TRBJ1-1; abundance: NA; CDR3nt: TGTGCCAGCAGTTACGGGACAGGGCCGCCTGTGAGAGCTTTCTTT; CDR3aa: CASSYGTGPPVRAFF
d_gene: NA; v_gene: TRBV5-1; j_gene: TRBJ1-1; abundance: NA; CDR3nt: TGCGCCAGCAGCGAGAGACCTTATACGGGCACTGAAGCTTTCTTT; CDR3aa: CASSERPYTGTEAFF